This T cell receptor (beta chain) was captured in a study of Graves' ophthalmopathy and Graves' hyperthyroidism. V was clipped by 4 bases and J by 4 bases, with 10 bases between them. Per the germline V gene, CDR1 is SQVTM and CDR2 is ANQGSEA. This CDR3 has 12 amino acids. The study amplified TCR beta CDR3 regions using RNA transcripts. The authors performed first-round RT-PCR with HTBI primers and then a second-round multiplex PCR. TCRdb used MiXCR to reprocess the multiplex PCR reads, holding one entry per CDR3 protein. The sample lists around 590,000 distinct CDR3 sequences; approximately 37% were seen once.

The sample taken for sequencing was peripheral blood or thyroid tissue (not recorded which). This TCR derives from an adult man with Graves' hyperthyroidism. V is TRBV29-1 and J is TRBJ1-2, with D perhaps matching TRBD1 (5 bases). In DNA form, the CDR3 reads TGCAGCGTTGGAGACAGTATCTATGGCTACACCTTC. Translation: CSVGDSIYGYTF.